This passage covers 2 T cell receptor beta chains from one sample sequenced in a study of beta chain features in type 1 diabetes. General observations from the study: Among patients with Type 1 diabetes, TCRB CDR3s were moderately but significantly shorter in every one of the four CD4+ subsets.

These receptors' antigens are unknown. Sequencing targeted expressed TCRB transcripts, as all isolated RNA had been reverse transcribed. Assay: immunoSEQ multiplex PCR; the TCRdb copy retains only in-frame clones and omits some. The table shows roughly 160,000 clones, with approximately 7.8% occurring only once. The specimen sequenced was central memory CD4+ T cells from blood. Source of these receptors: a middle-aged woman with type 1 diabetes.

V and J are TRBV7-9 and TRBJ2-1; 9 nucleotides agree with TRBD2. The germline gives CDR1 SEHNR, CDR2 FQNEAQ (reference sequence). The CDR3 loop spans 14 amino acids. V dropped 5 bases and J dropped 10; count of bases not matched to a gene: 9. CDR3 in DNA: TGTGCCAGCAGCCAGGGACTAGCCCCCCCCGAGCAGTTCTTC. Protein: CASSQGLAPPEQFF. Drawing the rest from reference TRBV7-9 and TRBJ2-1, the complete variable domain is DTGVSQNPRHKITKRGQNVTFRCDPISEHNRLYWYRQTLGQGPEFLTYFQNEAQLEKSRLLSDRFSAERPKGSFSTLEIQRTEQGDSAMYLCASSQGLAPPEQFFGPGTRLTVL.

The chain carries TRBV29-1 and TRBJ2-7; 7 bases map to TRBD1. CDR1 is SQVTM and CDR2 is ANQGSEA in the germline V gene. The CDR3 consists of 13 residues. V lost 6 bases and J lost 3; bases outside the gene matches: 8. CDR3 nucleotide sequence: TGCAGCGTCCGGACAGGAAAGGGCTACGAGCAGTACTTC. Translating it yields CSVRTGKGYEQYF.